Included here is one T cell receptor (beta chain) sequence, with context. The data are from a study of control samples from healthy donors and cancer patients. Generated by immunoSEQ multiplex PCR, the TCRdb table keeps only in-frame clones and is missing some. The profile covers just over 20,000 clones, with 80% to 90% appearing a single time and more than 20% taken by the ten largest. The sequenced material came from PBMCs. This sequence originates from a man aged 60-69 years with colorectal cancer.

The CDR3: CASSQWIAADTQYF. DNA of the CDR3: TGTGCCAGCAGCCAGTGGATAGCAGCAGATACGCAGTATTTT. V usage is TRBV14 and J usage is TRBJ2-3; D uncertain. There are 14 residues in the CDR3. Germline V lookup: CDR1 SGHDN, CDR2 FVKESK. V lost 3 bases to trimming and J lost 4 bases, with 11 bases between them.